This T cell receptor (beta chain) was obtained from a study of cytomegalovirus exposure and HLA in healthy donors. PCR primers comprised 60 Vbeta and 13 Jbeta primers. Repertoires were generated with immunoSEQ multiplex PCR, while TCRdb's copy carries only in-frame clones and drops some. The sample totals 60,000 to 80,000 clones. With respect to this clone: Its specificity is unknown.

General study points: As a later analysis revealed, the rate of TCR association differed by HLA locus, with DRB1 most and HLA-C fewest. Later on, an analysis tied approximately 15,000 TCR beta sequences to HLA alleles at 0.05 false discovery rate.

The CDR3 contains 15 residues. V usage is TRBV21-1 and J usage is TRBJ2-7; TRBD1 was called by the table and not checked on the DNA. TRBV21-1 is deemed a pseudogene. The sample was PBMCs. The sequence derives from a man between 40 and 49 years old in good health and CMV-seronegative. CDR3 sequence (DNA): TGTGCCAGCAGCAAAGCGACAGGGATGAGATACGAGCAGTACTTC. This codes for CASSKATGMRYEQYF.